The 13 T cell receptor beta chains given below trace back to one sample, sequenced in a study of cytomegalovirus exposure and HLA in healthy donors. Use of 60 Vbeta and 13 Jbeta primers characterized the PCR. Only in-frame clones appear in the TCRdb table, and some are missing; sequencing was by immunoSEQ multiplex PCR. The sample shows 70,000 to 95,000 clones, around 75% of them seen only once. Sample: PBMCs. These receptors all stem from a man aged 35 to 55 in good health and CMV-seronegative.

V usage is TRBV5-1 and J usage is TRBJ2-5; possibly TRBD1 for D (6 bases). The V gene lost 0 bases and the J gene lost 3 bases, with 12 bases spanning the gap. CDR3 length: 15 residues. In germline, CDR1 is SGHRS, CDR2 YFSETQ. The CDR3 loop is CASSLGSQGKETQYF. The CDR3, as DNA: TGCGCCAGCAGCTTGGGGTCGCAGGGGAAAGAGACCCAGTACTTC. Using reference TRBV5-1 and TRBJ2-5 for the parts outside the CDR3, the full variable domain is KAGVTQTPRYLIKTRGQQVTLSCSPISGHRSVSWYQQTPGQGLQFLFEYFSETQRNKGNFPGRFSGRQFSNSRSEMNVSTLELGDSALYLCASSLGSQGKETQYFGPGTRLLVL.

This clone was detected a few times. The rearrangement links TRBV29-1 to TRBJ1-2; D is unresolved. This CDR3 region has 12 residues. Germline V gene lookup returns CDR1 SQVTM and CDR2 ANQGSEA. V dropped 7 bases and J dropped 6 bases, with 15 bases sitting between them. The chain's CDR3 is CSGWWQIDGYTF. The CDR3 DNA sequence: TGCAGCGGGTGGTGGCAGATTGATGGCTACACCTTC.

The count of this clone is one. This chain links TRBV15 with TRBJ1-1; TRBD1 aligns across 7 bases. The CDR3 runs to 15 residues. Germline V lookup: CDR1 LNHNV, CDR2 YYDKDF (reference sequence). V dropped 4 bases and J dropped 5; count of bases not matched to a gene: 10. CDR3 coding DNA: TGTGCCACCAGCACAGTCGCCGGGACAGCGACTGAAGCTTTCTTT. Translation gives CATSTVAGTATEAFF.

This chain joins TRBV10-3 and TRBJ1-2, with D perhaps TRBD1 (6 bases). Germline CDR1 ENHRY, CDR2 SYGVKD. This CDR3 comprises 16 residues. V was trimmed by 7 bases and J by 2 bases, leaving 20 bases between them. Here the CDR3 reads CAIKAGQTHLNYGYTF. The CDR3 DNA follows: TGTGCCATCAAAGCTGGACAGACCCACTTAAACTATGGCTACACCTTC.

The V call is TRBV5-1, the J call TRBJ2-1, with a tentative D call TRBD2 (5 bases). Per the germline V gene, CDR1 is SGHRS and CDR2 is YFSETQ. The CDR3 covers 15 residues. V was trimmed by 3 bases and J by 7 bases, leaving 17 bases between them. This CDR3 reads CASSWYPDGVNEQFF. The DNA of the CDR3 is TGCGCCAGCAGCTGGTATCCGGACGGGGTAAATGAGCAGTTCTTC. Based on the CDR3 plus reference TRBV5-1 and TRBJ2-1, the full variable domain is KAGVTQTPRYLIKTRGQQVTLSCSPISGHRSVSWYQQTPGQGLQFLFEYFSETQRNKGNFPGRFSGRQFSNSRSEMNVSTLELGDSALYLCASSWYPDGVNEQFFGPGTRLTVL.

Comment on this clone: Other DNA variants within this sample encode the same CDR3. This chain links TRBV5-1 with TRBJ2-3, with a weak D call TRBD2 (6 bases). The CDR3 loop spans 15 amino acids. The germline gives CDR1 SGHRS, CDR2 YFSETQ. Trimming stripped 8 bases from V and 0 bases from J, with 16 bases between. The CDR3 DNA reads TGCGCCAGTTCAGGGTTGGCGGGGAGCACAGATACGCAGTATTTT. The encoded protein is CASSGLAGSTDTQYF.

This clone came up once. CDR3 protein: CASSGTSGDSNEQFF. DNA for the CDR3: TGTGCCAGCAGCGGGACTAGCGGGGACTCCAATGAGCAGTTCTTC. The rearrangement uses TRBV7-2 and TRBJ2-1; TRBD2 aligns across 13 bases. V dropped 5 bases and J dropped 6; count of bases not matched to a gene: 4. CDR3 length: 15 amino acids. From germline, CDR1 is SGHTA and CDR2 FQGNSA. Combining the CDR3 with reference TRBV7-2 and TRBJ2-1 gives the whole variable domain GAGVSQSPSNKVTEKGKDVELRCDPISGHTALYWYRQSLGQGLEFLIYFQGNSAPDKSGLPSDRFSAERTGGSVSTLTIQRTQQEDSAVYLCASSGTSGDSNEQFFGPGTRLTVL.

The CDR3 DNA sequence: TGTGCCAGCAGCCGGGTGGGACAGGGGGCTTTCTCTGGAAACACCATATATTTT. Translation: CASSRVGQGAFSGNTIYF. The V call is TRBV5-5, the J call TRBJ1-3; 12 bases map to TRBD1. The germline V gene has CDR1 SGHKS and CDR2 YYEKEE (reference sequence). The junction had 8 bases not matched to a gene; V was cut back by 4 bases and J by 0 bases. The CDR3 loop spans 18 amino acids.

This clone was seen a handful of times. The chain joins TRBV13 to TRBJ1-6; 7 bases line up with TRBD1. With V trimmed by 5 bases and J by 6 bases, 10 bases remained unmatched. The CDR3 contains 16 residues. Germline lookup yields CDR1 PRHDT and CDR2 FYEKMQ (reference sequence). CDR3 in amino acids: CASSARQGWANSPLHF. CDR3 nucleotide sequence: TGTGCCAGCAGCGCCAGACAGGGCTGGGCTAATTCACCCCTCCACTTT. The variable domain in full, completed from reference TRBV13 and TRBJ1-6, reads AAGVIQSPRHLIKEKRETATLKCYPIPRHDTVYWYQQGPGQDPQFLISFYEKMQSDKGSIPDRFSAQQFSDYHSELNMSSLELGDSALYFCASSARQGWANSPLHFGNGTRLTVT.

V usage is TRBV5-6 and J usage is TRBJ1-5, with 9 bases fitting TRBD1. Germline V CDR1 and CDR2: SGHDT, YYEEEE. The CDR3 length is 15 residues. Trimming cost V 4 bases and J 6 bases; bases outside gene matches: 8. CDR3: CASSAGTGRGQPQHF. The CDR3 DNA reads TGTGCCAGCAGCGCAGGGACAGGGAGGGGTCAGCCCCAGCATTTT.

The V gene is TRBV28, the J gene TRBJ1-1, with D perhaps matching TRBD1 (6 bases). Trimming removed 11 bases from V and 2 bases from J, with 15 bases in between. The CDR3 extends over 13 amino acids. Germline V CDR1 and CDR2: MDHEN, SYDVKM. CDR3 nucleotide sequence: TGTGCCCTAAGCGGGGGCGCAAACACTGAAGCTTTCTTT. Its protein product is CALSGGANTEAFF.

The rearrangement joins TRBV2 to TRBJ2-5; 10 bases are a match to TRBD2. Per the germline V gene, CDR1 is SNHLY and CDR2 is FYNNEI. Unmatched junction bases numbered 8, after V lost 8 bases and J lost 2 bases. This CDR3 is built from 15 residues. The CDR3 loop is CASRRLAGVQETQYF. The CDR3 coding sequence is TGTGCCAGCCGGAGACTAGCGGGCGTACAAGAGACCCAGTACTTC.

This clone was detected only a few times. The chain is built from TRBV7-3 and TRBJ1-1, with D unclear. V lost 5 bases and J lost 7, with 8 bases in between. Per germline, CDR1 SGHTA and CDR2 FQGTGA. CDR3 length: 11 amino acids. CDR3 DNA sequence: TGTGCCAGCAGCGACGGGTATGAAGCTTTCTTT. Protein: CASSDGYEAFF.